Presented here are 28 T cell receptor beta chains from one specimen sequenced in a study of OX40 agonist ivuxolimab in advanced cancers. Generated by immunoSEQ multiplex PCR, the TCRdb table keeps only in-frame clones and is missing some. There are approximately 58,000 clones in the sample; 70% to 80% occur only once, and 1% to 1.5% lies in the top ten. The material was CD4+ or CD8+ T cells sorted from blood, obtained in a trial of the OX40 agonist ivuxolimab. The receptors were gathered from an adult with an advanced solid tumor such as melanoma, head and neck, liver or kidney cancer.

The rearrangement links TRBV19 to TRBJ2-1; no clear D. This CDR3 region has 14 residues. Germline V gene sequence: CDR1 LNHDA, CDR2 SQIVND (reference sequence). The V and J ends lost 4 bases and 8 bases respectively, with 15 bases between them. The CDR3 region has the DNA TGTGCCAGTAGTAATACAGTATTTTTGGATGAGCAGTTCTTC. Protein: CASSNTVFLDEQFF.

V is TRBV6-5 and J is TRBJ2-3, with a weak D call TRBD1 (6 bases). The CDR3 totals 16 residues. Germline-derived CDR1 and CDR2 are MNHEY and SVGAGI. Trimming removed 2 bases at V and 3 bases at J, with 15 bases between. The DNA for the CDR3 is TGTGCCAGCAGTTACAGGCCCCCAACAGGGACAGATACGCAGTATTTT. Its protein product is CASSYRPPTGTDTQYF.

This chain uses TRBV6-5 with TRBJ1-2; D not resolved. Germline assignment: CDR1 MNHEY and CDR2 SVGAGI. CDR3 size: 13 residues. The V and J ends lost 5 bases and 4 bases respectively, with 11 bases between them. Written as DNA, the CDR3 is TGTGCCAGCAGTGACGGAGCCCCCTATGGCTACACCTTC. Protein product: CASSDGAPYGYTF.

The rearrangement joins TRBV9 to TRBJ1-4; D is uncertain. The germline V gene has CDR1 SGDLS and CDR2 YYNGEE. Trimming took 3 bases from V and 3 from J, leaving 18 bases between them. The CDR3 loop spans 17 amino acids. Here the CDR3 reads CASSAGGGGQANEKLFF. The CDR3 DNA follows: TGTGCCAGCAGCGCCGGCGGCGGTGGGCAGGCTAATGAAAAACTGTTTTTT.

This rearrangement joins TRBV5-4 to TRBJ1-6; 9 nucleotides match TRBD1. Germline-derived CDR1 and CDR2 are SGHNT and YYREEE (reference sequence). This CDR3 is 15 amino acids long. V shed 2 bases and J 7 bases; nucleotides not matched to a gene: 4. CDR3 in amino acids: CASSFGQGLNSPLHF. CDR3 sequence (DNA): TGTGCCAGCAGCTTCGGACAGGGGTTGAATTCACCCCTCCACTTT. The full variable domain, in which reference TRBV5-4 and TRBJ1-6 provide the parts outside the CDR3, is ETGVTQSPTHLIKTRGQQVTLRCSSQSGHNTVSWYQQALGQGPQFIFQYYREEENGRGNFPPRFSGLQFPNYSSELNVNALELDDSALYLCASSFGQGLNSPLHFGNGTRLTVT.

This clone was counted once. The chain employs TRBV6-1 and TRBJ2-7; D is perhaps TRBD1 or TRBD2 (5 bases each). The germline V and J ends were trimmed by 5 bases and 4 bases, with 18 bases remaining between them. The CDR3 totals 15 residues. Germline V gene lookup returns CDR1 MNHNS and CDR2 SASEGT. CDR3 sequence reads: CASSMTGTEFYEQYF. CDR3 DNA sequence: TGTGCCAGCAGTATGACCGGGACCGAATTTTACGAGCAGTACTTC.

This sequence joins TRBV14 and TRBJ1-4; D unclear. The germline V and J ends were trimmed by 0 bases and 10 bases, with 12 bases remaining between them. This CDR3 region has 14 residues. Germline loops: CDR1 SGHDN, CDR2 FVKESK. The CDR3 loop is CASSQEMWEGKLFF. The CDR3 bases are TGTGCCAGCAGCCAAGAAATGTGGGAGGGAAAACTGTTTTTT.

The CDR3 DNA is TGTGCCAGCAGCCAAGAACGGGGGACTGGCTACACCTTC. Translating gives CASSQERGTGYTF. The gene calls are TRBV4-2 and TRBJ1-2; possible D gene TRBD1, 5 bases. Germline V CDR1 and CDR2: LGHNA, YNFKEQ. The CDR3 contains 13 residues. The V and J ends lost 0 bases and 7 bases respectively, with 9 bases between them.

This sequence joins TRBV4-1 and TRBJ2-7, with 13 bases aligning to TRBD2. CDR1 is MGHRA and CDR2 is YSYEKL in the germline V gene. The CDR3 totals 16 residues. V shed 2 bases, J shed 6 bases, and the junction held 7 bases outside the gene matches. CDR3 in DNA: TGCGCCAGCAGCCAACATACTAGCGGGGGGGCCTCCGAGCAGTACTTC. It is translated as CASSQHTSGGASEQYF.

The chain recombines TRBV6-1 with TRBJ2-7, with no clear D. The CDR3 is 10 residues long. Trimming pared 8 bases from V and 4 bases from J, leaving 6 bases between. Germline V gene lookup returns CDR1 MNHNS and CDR2 SASEGT. CDR3 nucleotide sequence: TGTGCCAGCCAATTATACGAGCAGTACTTC. Protein product: CASQLYEQYF.

This chain joins TRBV5-1 and TRBJ2-7; 8 bases are a match to TRBD1. V shed 6 bases, J shed 6 bases, and the junction held 8 bases outside the gene matches. The CDR3 spans 13 residues. Germline CDR1 is SGHRS and CDR2 is YFSETQ. In DNA, the CDR3 is TGCGCCAGCATCGGACAGGGATCGGGCGAGCAGTACTTC. Amino acid sequence: CASIGQGSGEQYF.

The chain recombines TRBV7-9 with TRBJ2-1; D perhaps matches TRBD2 (5 bases). V dropped 2 bases and J dropped 0 bases, with 11 bases sitting between them. This CDR3 is built from 16 residues. Germline CDR1 and CDR2: SEHNR and FQNEAQ (reference sequence). The CDR3 reads CASSLTGLSSYNEQFF. As DNA, the CDR3 is TGTGCCAGCAGCTTAACCGGACTGAGCTCCTACAATGAGCAGTTCTTC.

This clone was seen ten or more times. The chain carries TRBV30 and TRBJ1-5, with TRBD1 as a possible D gene (5 bases). The V end was cut by 3 bases, the J end by 0 bases, with 12 bases between. The CDR3 runs 15 residues. Germline CDR1 GTSNPN, CDR2 SVGIG (reference sequence). Here the CDR3 reads CAWRTGHNSNQPQHF. For the CDR3, the DNA is TGTGCCTGGAGAACGGGGCATAATAGCAATCAGCCCCAGCATTTT.

The chain joins TRBV19 to TRBJ1-6, with D possibly being TRBD1 (5 bases). This CDR3 spans 13 amino acids. Germline V gene lookup returns CDR1 LNHDA and CDR2 SQIVND (reference sequence). The V gene lost 6 bases and the J gene lost 11 bases, with 14 bases spanning the gap. The CDR3 bases are TGTGCCAGTAGACCCTGGGACCGAACACCCCTCCACTTT. Its translation is CASRPWDRTPLHF.

This sequence joins TRBV30 and TRBJ1-1; D remains unclear. The V gene's germline CDR1 is GTSNPN and CDR2 SVGIG (reference sequence). The germline V and J ends were trimmed by 2 bases and 6 bases, with 16 bases remaining between them. The CDR3 runs to 14 residues. CDR3 amino acids: CAWSTIQLNAEAFF. In DNA, the CDR3 is TGTGCCTGGAGTACCATCCAACTCAACGCTGAAGCTTTCTTT.

J is TRBJ1-2 and V is TRBV27; 7 nucleotides align to TRBD1. Germline V gives CDR1 MNHEY, CDR2 SMNVEV (reference sequence). After removal of 5 bases from V and 7 bases from J, the junction contained 13 bases not matched to a gene. The CDR3 is made up of 15 amino acids. As DNA, the CDR3 is TGTGCCAGCAGTCTAACAGGGGACATACATCGTGGCTACACCTTC. Translation: CASSLTGDIHRGYTF.

CDR3 coding DNA: TGTGCCAGCAGTTTACGGGGGGCAGCCCAGCATTTT. This gives the protein CASSLRGAAQHF. V usage is TRBV28 and J usage is TRBJ1-5, with D perhaps matching TRBD1 (6 bases). V lost 2 bases to trimming and J lost 11 bases, with 10 bases between them. This CDR3 spans 12 amino acids. The germline CDR1 and CDR2 sequences are MDHEN and SYDVKM. Full variable domain (rest looked up from reference TRBV28 and TRBJ1-5): DVKVTQSSRYLVKRTGEKVFLECVQDMDHENMFWYRQDPGLGLRLIYFSYDVKMKEKGDIPEGYSVSREKKERFSLILESASTNQTSMYLCASSLRGAAQHFGDGTRLSIL.

The chain is built from TRBV6-5 and TRBJ2-1; TRBD1 matches at 8 bases. The V segment lost 0 bases and the J segment 4 bases; nucleotides outside the gene matches: 5. This CDR3 contains 16 residues. Germline-derived CDR1 and CDR2 are MNHEY and SVGAGI. The CDR3 coding sequence is TGTGCCAGCAGTTACTCGCTGGGGACAGGTTACAATGAGCAGTTCTTC. It codes for CASSYSLGTGYNEQFF.

The chain is built from TRBV18 and TRBJ2-5, with 9 positions matching TRBD2. The V gene's germline CDR1 is KGHSH and CDR2 LQKENI. Unmatched junction bases numbered 13, after V lost 4 bases and J lost 1 base. This CDR3 has 18 amino acids. The CDR3 region has the DNA TGTGCCAGCTCACGACTATTATATAGCGGGGGAACCCAAGAGACCCAGTACTTC. This gives the protein CASSRLLYSGGTQETQYF.

On this clone itself: The identical CDR3 is also encoded by other nucleotide sequences in the sample. This chain connects TRBV5-8 to TRBJ2-7, with D possibly TRBD2 on 6 matching bases. CDR1 and CDR2 from the germline V gene are SGHTS and YDEGEE. The CDR3 spans 13 residues. V lost 2 bases and J lost 2, with 8 bases in between. DNA of the CDR3: TGTGCCAGCAGCTTAGCGGGTACCTACGAGCAGTACTTC. Amino acids: CASSLAGTYEQYF.

This clone was recorded many times. The CDR3 nucleotides are TGCGCCAGCAGACACTCAGTCCTAGCCAAAAACATTCAGTACTTC. It translates to CASRHSVLAKNIQYF. The chain has TRBV4-1 and TRBJ2-4, with D unclear. This CDR3 is built from 15 residues. Looked up from germline, CDR1 is MGHRA and CDR2 is YSYEKL. Trimming shortened V by 6 bases and J by 0 bases, and 12 bases separated the two germline ends.

This chain uses TRBV5-4 with TRBJ1-2; D call uncertain. The CDR3 length is 13 residues. V lost 1 base and J 2 bases, leaving 6 bases between the germline ends. The germline V gene has CDR1 SGHNT and CDR2 YYREEE (reference sequence). CDR3 amino acids: CASSLIGNYGYTF. The CDR3 DNA follows: TGTGCCAGCAGCTTGATAGGGAACTATGGCTACACCTTC.

The gene calls are TRBV5-1 and TRBJ2-6; D is perhaps TRBD2 (6 bases). CDR1 and CDR2 (germline): SGHRS, YFSETQ. The CDR3 runs to 15 residues. V lost 4 bases, J lost 3 bases, and 11 bases lay in between. The chain's CDR3 is CASSTWEVGANVLTF. CDR3 DNA sequence: TGCGCCAGCAGCACCTGGGAGGTTGGGGCCAACGTCCTGACTTTC.

Worth noting for this clone: The junction does not match germline at one end; this may be a read error. The CDR3 DNA sequence: TGCGCCAACAGCTTGGAAGGCCAAAATCTTCCGGGAGGATACACCTTC. This gives the protein CANSLEGQNLPGGYTF. J is TRBJ1-2 and V is TRBV5-1; D uncertain. From germline, CDR1 is SGHRS and CDR2 YFSETQ. The CDR3 has 16 amino acids.

The chain employs TRBV6-1 and TRBJ2-5; 9 positions match TRBD2. The trim removed 2 bases at V and 2 bases at J, leaving 15 bases unmatched. CDR3 length: 19 amino acids. Per germline, CDR1 MNHNS and CDR2 SASEGT. The CDR3 is CASSEWGRGVAGAQETQYF. DNA of the CDR3: TGTGCCAGCAGTGAATGGGGACGGGGGGTAGCGGGAGCACAAGAGACCCAGTACTTC.

The chain couples TRBV7-3 to TRBJ1-2; unclear D gene. With 5 bases removed from V and 6 bases from J, the gap between germline ends came to 13 bases. Germline-derived CDR1 and CDR2 are SGHTA and FQGTGA. The CDR3 loop spans 13 amino acids. The CDR3 loop is CASSPGEGNGYTF. The CDR3 coding sequence is TGTGCCAGCAGCCCTGGGGAAGGTAATGGCTACACCTTC. The variable domain in full, with the rest retrieved from reference TRBV7-3 and TRBJ1-2, is GAGVSQTPSNKVTEKGKYVELRCDPISGHTALYWYRQSLGQGPEFLIYFQGTGAADDSGLPNDRFFAVRPEGSVSTLKIQRTERGDSAVYLCASSPGEGNGYTFGSGTRLTVV.

The V gene is TRBV28, the J gene TRBJ2-1, with 11 bases lining up with TRBD1. Per germline, CDR1 MDHEN and CDR2 SYDVKM. With V trimmed by 2 bases and J by 8 bases, 5 bases remained unmatched. CDR3 length: 15 residues. DNA of the CDR3: TGTGCCAGCAGTTTAAGGACAGGGGGCGTGGATGAGCAGTTCTTC. Protein sequence: CASSLRTGGVDEQFF.

The chain links TRBV18 to TRBJ2-3; D is tentatively TRBD1 or TRBD2 (5 bases each). The germline gives CDR1 KGHSH, CDR2 LQKENI. V lost 4 bases, J lost 9 bases, and 20 bases lay in between. This CDR3 comprises 15 residues. The CDR3 region has the DNA TGTGCCAGCTCACTCCAGGGCGACAGAGGGTCAACGCAGTATTTT. This gives the protein CASSLQGDRGSTQYF.